This passage covers 16 T cell receptor beta chains from one sample sequenced in a study of blood T cells in healthy people across ages. A second about 7 to 12 cycle PCR used barcoded and J-beta primers. TCRdb itself ran the 5' RACE reads through MiXCR, one entry per CDR3 protein. The sample carries over 700,000 distinct CDR3 sequences, around 25% recorded once. The same data also went into a second study, on T cells of mothers and their children.

Sequenced: blood. These receptors originate from a boy younger than 18 in good health.

The chain combines TRBV5-1 with TRBJ2-2; tentative D call: TRBD1 (5 bases). This CDR3 has 14 residues. The germline V and J ends were trimmed by 4 bases and 3 bases, with 10 bases remaining between them. In germline, CDR1 is SGHRS, CDR2 YFSETQ. CDR3 nucleotide sequence: TGCGCCAGCAGCGGGGCTTGGCACACCGGGGAGCTGTTTTTT. It encodes CASSGAWHTGELFF.

This clonotype was observed a few times. V is TRBV7-2 and J is TRBJ2-5, with TRBD2 identical over 13 bases. Trimming took 6 bases from V and 4 from J; bases not matched to a gene: 17. CDR3 size: 19 residues. Germline-derived CDR1 and CDR2 are SGHTA and FQGNSA. The CDR3: CASRPPPSLAGGPAETQYF. CDR3 sequence (DNA): TGTGCCAGCAGACCGCCCCCATCACTAGCGGGGGGGCCGGCAGAGACCCAGTACTTC.

This clonotype was found a few times. The rearrangement uses TRBV5-1 and TRBJ2-1; D is undetermined. From germline, CDR1 is SGHRS and CDR2 YFSETQ. The CDR3 has 11 residues. Trimming took 4 bases from V and 10 from J, leaving 9 bases between them. For the CDR3, the DNA is TGCGCCAGCAGCGCCAGGAGCGAGCAGTTCTTC. Translation gives CASSARSEQFF.

This rearrangement joins TRBV29-1 to TRBJ1-1, with a weak D call TRBD1 (5 bases). V was shortened by 1 base and J by 3 bases, with 12 bases between the two germline ends. The CDR3 runs 14 residues. CDR1 and CDR2 (germline): SQVTM, ANQGSEA. CDR3 bases: TGCAGCGTTGAAGTTCAGGGCTCGCACACTGAAGCTTTCTTT. Protein: CSVEVQGSHTEAFF.

This clonotype was observed a few times. The chain employs TRBV12-3 or TRBV12-4 and TRBJ1-1; D is uncertain. CDR3 length: 13 residues. The V end was cut by 5 bases, the J end by 4 bases, with 11 bases between. CDR3 protein: CASSLTLGTEAFF. DNA for the CDR3: TGTGCCAGCAGTCTAACACTGGGCACTGAAGCTTTCTTT.

The V gene is TRBV6-2 or TRBV6-3, the J gene TRBJ2-5, with 10 bases aligning to TRBD2. Germline loops: CDR1 MNHEY, CDR2 SVGEGT. This CDR3 region has 16 residues. The J segment lost 7 bases and the V segment lost 4 bases, leaving 12 bases of the junction unmatched. The DNA of the CDR3 is TGTGCCAGCAGTTCCCTCGGACTAGCGGCCCCAGGGACCCAGTACTTC. Protein: CASSSLGLAAPGTQYF.

V is TRBV9 and J is TRBJ2-7; 11 bases agree with TRBD1. Trimming took 3 bases from V and 7 from J; bases not matched to a gene: 12. The V gene's germline CDR1 is SGDLS and CDR2 YYNGEE. The CDR3 runs 16 residues. The CDR3 coding sequence is TGTGCCAGCAGCGCCGGAACGGGACAGGGGGAGGTGGAGCAGTACTTC. Translating gives CASSAGTGQGEVEQYF.

The chain joins TRBV7-9 to TRBJ2-3; D might be TRBD2 (5 bases). Per the germline V gene, CDR1 is SEHNR and CDR2 is FQNEAQ (reference sequence). This CDR3 has 16 residues. Trimming cost V 4 bases and J 3 bases, with 17 bases left between them. CDR3 sequence reads: CASSSPPGILTDTQYF. The CDR3 DNA reads as TGTGCCAGCAGCTCTCCTCCGGGGATTTTGACAGATACGCAGTATTTT.

V gene TRBV5-1 combines with J gene TRBJ2-3; a possible D gene is TRBD2 (8 bases). V was cut by 0 bases and J by 2 bases, with 16 bases left in between. The CDR3 is 17 amino acids. CDR1 and CDR2 from the germline V gene are SGHRS and YFSETQ. CDR3 coding DNA: TGCGCCAGCAGCTTGGAGCGGGGGACAGTAAACACAGATACGCAGTATTTT. Encoded protein: CASSLERGTVNTDTQYF.

The count of this clonotype is one. The chain recombines TRBV20-1 with TRBJ1-5; perhaps TRBD1 as D (5 bases). Trimming removed 5 bases at V and 3 bases at J, with 20 bases between. The CDR3 covers 16 residues. Germline CDR1 reads DFQATT; CDR2 reads SNEGSKA (reference sequence). Written as DNA, the CDR3 is TGCAGTGCTTCTCCCCGGGGGTGGTACAACAATCAGCCCCAGCATTTT. It specifies CSASPRGWYNNQPQHF.

The chain links TRBV20-1 to TRBJ1-6, with 10 bases fitting TRBD1. V was clipped by 6 bases and J by 8 bases; unmatched bases: 13. Germline V gene sequence: CDR1 DFQATT, CDR2 SNEGSKA (reference sequence). The CDR3 totals 16 residues. CDR3 loop: CSAELVSGTGDSPLHF. As DNA, the CDR3 is TGCAGTGCCGAGTTGGTATCAGGGACAGGGGATTCACCCCTCCACTTT.

This clonotype came up a few times. The chain joins TRBV7-2 to TRBJ1-4; TRBD1 is a possible D gene (5 bases). Germline CDR1 and CDR2: SGHTA and FQGNSA. V was clipped by 2 bases and J by 8 bases, with 15 bases between them. The CDR3 has 15 amino acids. CDR3 sequence reads: CASSLKQVQLEKLFF. DNA of the CDR3: TGTGCCAGCAGCTTAAAACAGGTGCAACTCGAAAAACTGTTTTTT.

The rearrangement links TRBV7-2 to TRBJ1-5; a possible D gene is TRBD1 (5 bases). V gave up 4 bases and J gave up 5 bases, with 12 bases separating them. The V gene's germline CDR1 is SGHTA and CDR2 FQGNSA. The CDR3 covers 14 residues. The CDR3 spells CASSSWDGDQPQHF. The CDR3 DNA sequence: TGTGCCAGCAGCTCATGGGACGGGGATCAGCCCCAGCATTTT.

This clonotype was detected only a few times. This chain joins TRBV7-9 and TRBJ2-1; TRBD1 or TRBD2 may be the D gene (6 bases each). V was pared by 1 base and J by 7 bases, with 17 bases between. The CDR3 loop spans 16 amino acids. CDR1 SEHNR and CDR2 FQNEAQ come from the germline V gene (reference sequence). The CDR3 DNA follows: TGTGCCAGCAGCTTAGTTGGCGGGAAGGGGGTGAATGAGCAGTTCTTC. Encoded protein: CASSLVGGKGVNEQFF.

The chain joins TRBV28 to TRBJ1-5, with 9 bases lining up with TRBD1. V was clipped by 5 bases and J by 5 bases; unmatched bases: 4. The CDR3 extends over 14 amino acids. Germline CDR1 MDHEN, CDR2 SYDVKM. CDR3 bases: TGTGCCAGCAGTAGGGACAGGGAACATCAGCCCCAGCATTTT. Protein sequence: CASSRDREHQPQHF.

This clonotype appeared a few times. The chain has TRBV20-1 and TRBJ2-3, with 7 nucleotides matching TRBD1. Germline V gene data show CDR1 as DFQATT and CDR2 as SNEGSKA (reference sequence). V lost 5 bases to trimming and J lost 2 bases; unmatched junction nucleotides: 4. The CDR3 extends over 13 amino acids. The CDR3 DNA sequence: TGCAGTGCTCACGACAGGGCCACAGATACGCAGTATTTT. Its protein is CSAHDRATDTQYF.